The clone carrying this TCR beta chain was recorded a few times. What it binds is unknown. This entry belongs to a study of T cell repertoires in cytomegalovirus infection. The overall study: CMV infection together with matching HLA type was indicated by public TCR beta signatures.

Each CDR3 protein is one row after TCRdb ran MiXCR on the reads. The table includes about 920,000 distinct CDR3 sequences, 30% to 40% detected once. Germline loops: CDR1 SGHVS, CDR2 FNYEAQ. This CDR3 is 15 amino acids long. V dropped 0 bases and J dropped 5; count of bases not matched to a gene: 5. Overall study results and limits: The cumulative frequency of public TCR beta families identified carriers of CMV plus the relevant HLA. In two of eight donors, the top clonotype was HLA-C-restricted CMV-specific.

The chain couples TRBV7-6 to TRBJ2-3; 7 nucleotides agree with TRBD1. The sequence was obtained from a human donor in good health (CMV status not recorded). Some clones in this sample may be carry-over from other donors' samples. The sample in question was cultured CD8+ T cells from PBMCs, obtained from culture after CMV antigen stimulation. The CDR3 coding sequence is TGTGCCAGCAGCTTAGCAGGGGGCCGGGGAGATACGCAGTATTTT. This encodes CASSLAGGRGDTQYF.